Reported below is one TCR beta chain. This sample is part of a study of technical replicates of blood from four donors. Trimming took 7 bases from V and 0 from J; bases not matched to a gene: 11. The CDR3 is 18 residues long. Germline CDR1 and CDR2: LNHNV and YYDKDF (reference sequence). Repertoires were generated with immunoSEQ multiplex PCR, while TCRdb's copy carries only in-frame clones and drops some. Among some 64,000 clones listed, roughly 97% were seen once. This receptor was identified in a human donor in good health. The chain combines TRBV15 with TRBJ2-1; 11 positions match TRBD2. The sample was T cells isolated from PBMCs. Written as DNA, the CDR3 is TGTGCCACCACCCGCGCCGGGACTAGCGGCCTCTCCTACAATGAGCAGTTCTTC. This gives the protein CATTRAGTSGLSYNEQFF.